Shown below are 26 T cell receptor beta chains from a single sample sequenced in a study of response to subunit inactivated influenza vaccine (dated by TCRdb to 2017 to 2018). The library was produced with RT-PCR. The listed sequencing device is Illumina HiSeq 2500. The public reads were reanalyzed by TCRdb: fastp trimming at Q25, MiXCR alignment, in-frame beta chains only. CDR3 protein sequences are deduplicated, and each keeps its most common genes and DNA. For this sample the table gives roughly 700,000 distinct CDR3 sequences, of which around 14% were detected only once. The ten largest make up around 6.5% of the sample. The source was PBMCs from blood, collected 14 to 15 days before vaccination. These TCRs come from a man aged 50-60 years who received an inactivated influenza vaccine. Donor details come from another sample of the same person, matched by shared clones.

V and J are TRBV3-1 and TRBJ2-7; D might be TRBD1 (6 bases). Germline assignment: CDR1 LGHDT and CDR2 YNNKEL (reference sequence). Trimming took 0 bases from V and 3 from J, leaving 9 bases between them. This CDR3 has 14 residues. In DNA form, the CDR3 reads TGTGCCAGCAGCCAAGACGGGACACGCTACGAGCAGTACTTC. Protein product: CASSQDGTRYEQYF.

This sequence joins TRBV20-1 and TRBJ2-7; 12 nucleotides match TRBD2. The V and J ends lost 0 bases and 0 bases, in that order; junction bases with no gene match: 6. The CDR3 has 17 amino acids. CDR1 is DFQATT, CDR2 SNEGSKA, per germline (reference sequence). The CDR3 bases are TGCAGTGCTAGAGACCCGGGACTAGCGGGTTCCTCCTACGAGCAGTACTTC. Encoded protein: CSARDPGLAGSSYEQYF.

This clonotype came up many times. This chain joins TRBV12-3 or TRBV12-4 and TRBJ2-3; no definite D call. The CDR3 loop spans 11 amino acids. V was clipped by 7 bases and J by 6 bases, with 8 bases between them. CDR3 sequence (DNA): TGTGCCAGCACACCCAGGGATACGCAGTATTTT. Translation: CASTPRDTQYF.

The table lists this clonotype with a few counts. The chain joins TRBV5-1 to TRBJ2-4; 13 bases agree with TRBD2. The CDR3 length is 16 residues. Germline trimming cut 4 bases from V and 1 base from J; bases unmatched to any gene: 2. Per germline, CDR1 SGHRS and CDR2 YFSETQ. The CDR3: CASSATSGGAKNIQYF. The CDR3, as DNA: TGCGCCAGCAGCGCGACTAGCGGGGGGGCCAAAAACATTCAGTACTTC. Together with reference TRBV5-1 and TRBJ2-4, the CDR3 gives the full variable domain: KAGVTQTPRYLIKTRGQQVTLSCSPISGHRSVSWYQQTPGQGLQFLFEYFSETQRNKGNFPGRFSGRQFSNSRSEMNVSTLELGDSALYLCASSATSGGAKNIQYFGAGTRLSVL.

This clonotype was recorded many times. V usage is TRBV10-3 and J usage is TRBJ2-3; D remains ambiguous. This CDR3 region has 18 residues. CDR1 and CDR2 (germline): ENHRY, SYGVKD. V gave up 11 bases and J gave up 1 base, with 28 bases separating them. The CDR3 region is CAAPRRHRFSPRTDTQYF. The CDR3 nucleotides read TGTGCCGCCCCGAGGAGACACCGATTCAGTCCCCGCACAGATACGCAGTATTTT.

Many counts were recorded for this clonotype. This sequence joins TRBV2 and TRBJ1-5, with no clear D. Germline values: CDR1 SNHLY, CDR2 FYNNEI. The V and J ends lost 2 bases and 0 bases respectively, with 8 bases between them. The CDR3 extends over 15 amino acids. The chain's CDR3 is CASSESWYSNQPQHF. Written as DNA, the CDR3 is TGTGCCAGCAGTGAAAGCTGGTATAGCAATCAGCCCCAGCATTTT.

The CDR3, as DNA: TGCGCCAGCCGCCGGGGGGGTTCCGCCGGGGAGCTGTTTTTT. Its protein product is CASRRGGSAGELFF. This rearrangement joins TRBV5-1 to TRBJ2-2; 8 bases fit TRBD2. J gave up 6 bases and V 7 bases, and 8 bases lay outside the gene matches. The germline CDR1 and CDR2 sequences are SGHRS and YFSETQ. The CDR3 has 14 residues.

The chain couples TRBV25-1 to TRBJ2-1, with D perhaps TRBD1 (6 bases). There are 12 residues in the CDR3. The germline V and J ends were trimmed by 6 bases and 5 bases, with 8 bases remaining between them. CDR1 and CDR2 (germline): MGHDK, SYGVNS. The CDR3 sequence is CASRDRNNEQFF. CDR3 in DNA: TGTGCCAGCAGGGACAGAAACAATGAGCAGTTCTTC.

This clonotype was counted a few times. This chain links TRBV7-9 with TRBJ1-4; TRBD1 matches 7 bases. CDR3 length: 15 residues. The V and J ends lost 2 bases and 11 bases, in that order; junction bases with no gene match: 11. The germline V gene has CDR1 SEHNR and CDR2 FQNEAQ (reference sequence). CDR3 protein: CASSLWPGGDGKLFF. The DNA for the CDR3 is TGTGCCAGCAGCTTATGGCCAGGGGGAGACGGTAAACTGTTTTTT. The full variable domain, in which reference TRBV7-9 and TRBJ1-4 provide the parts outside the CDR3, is DTGVSQNPRHKITKRGQNVTFRCDPISEHNRLYWYRQTLGQGPEFLTYFQNEAQLEKSRLLSDRFSAERPKGSFSTLEIQRTEQGDSAMYLCASSLWPGGDGKLFFGSGTQLSVL.

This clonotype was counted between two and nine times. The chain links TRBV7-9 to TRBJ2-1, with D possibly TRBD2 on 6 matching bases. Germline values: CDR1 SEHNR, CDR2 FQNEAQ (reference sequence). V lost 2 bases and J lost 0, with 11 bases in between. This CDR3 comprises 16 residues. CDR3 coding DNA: TGTGCCAGCAGCTTATGGGCGGGGCCCTCCTACAATGAGCAGTTCTTC. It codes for CASSLWAGPSYNEQFF.

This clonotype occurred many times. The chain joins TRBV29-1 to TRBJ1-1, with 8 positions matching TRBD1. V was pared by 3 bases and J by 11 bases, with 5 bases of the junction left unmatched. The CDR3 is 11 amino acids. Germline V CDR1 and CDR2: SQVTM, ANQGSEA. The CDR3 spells CSVDGQGSAFF. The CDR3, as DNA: TGCAGCGTTGACGGACAGGGATCGGCTTTCTTT.

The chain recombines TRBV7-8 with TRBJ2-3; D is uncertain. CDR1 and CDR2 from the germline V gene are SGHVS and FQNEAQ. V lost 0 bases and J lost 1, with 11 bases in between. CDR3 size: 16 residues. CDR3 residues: CASSLARRLGTDTQYF. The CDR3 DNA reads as TGTGCCAGCAGCTTAGCGAGGAGACTGGGCACAGATACGCAGTATTTT. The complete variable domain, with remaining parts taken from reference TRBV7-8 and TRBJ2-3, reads GAGVSQSPRYKVAKRGQDVALRCDPISGHVSLFWYQQALGQGPEFLTYFQNEAQLDKSGLPSDRFFAERPEGSVSTLKIQRTQQEDSAVYLCASSLARRLGTDTQYFGPGTRLTVL.

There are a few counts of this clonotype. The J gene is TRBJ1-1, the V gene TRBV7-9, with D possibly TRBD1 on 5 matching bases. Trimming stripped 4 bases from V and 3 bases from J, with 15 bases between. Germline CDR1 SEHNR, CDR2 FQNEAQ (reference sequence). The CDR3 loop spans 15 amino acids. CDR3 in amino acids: CASSSTGGWDTEAFF. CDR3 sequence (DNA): TGTGCCAGCAGCTCCACCGGGGGTTGGGACACTGAAGCTTTCTTT.

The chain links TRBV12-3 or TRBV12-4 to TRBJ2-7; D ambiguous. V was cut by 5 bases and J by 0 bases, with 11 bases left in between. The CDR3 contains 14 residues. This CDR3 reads CASSPRVFSYEQYF. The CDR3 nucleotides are TGTGCCAGCAGTCCTCGGGTCTTCTCCTACGAGCAGTACTTC.

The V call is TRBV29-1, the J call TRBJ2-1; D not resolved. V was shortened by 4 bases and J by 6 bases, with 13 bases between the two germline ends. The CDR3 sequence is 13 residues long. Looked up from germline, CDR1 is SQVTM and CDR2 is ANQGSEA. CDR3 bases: TGCAGCGTTGTAAGGGTGATGGGCAATGAGCAGTTCTTC. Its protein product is CSVVRVMGNEQFF.

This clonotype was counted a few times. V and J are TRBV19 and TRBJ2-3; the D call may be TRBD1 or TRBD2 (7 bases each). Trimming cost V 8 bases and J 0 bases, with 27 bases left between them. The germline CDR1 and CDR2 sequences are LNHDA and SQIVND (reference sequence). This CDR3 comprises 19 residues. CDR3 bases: TGTGCCAGTCAACCGGGGGGACAGAGAACAAAATATAGCACAGATACGCAGTATTTT. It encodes CASQPGGQRTKYSTDTQYF.

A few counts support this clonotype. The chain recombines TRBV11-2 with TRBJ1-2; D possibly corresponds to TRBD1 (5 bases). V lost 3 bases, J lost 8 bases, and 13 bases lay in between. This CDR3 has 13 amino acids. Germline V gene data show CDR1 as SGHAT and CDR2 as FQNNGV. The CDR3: CASSFFLGDGYTF. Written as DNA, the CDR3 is TGTGCCAGCAGCTTTTTTTTGGGGGACGGCTACACCTTC.

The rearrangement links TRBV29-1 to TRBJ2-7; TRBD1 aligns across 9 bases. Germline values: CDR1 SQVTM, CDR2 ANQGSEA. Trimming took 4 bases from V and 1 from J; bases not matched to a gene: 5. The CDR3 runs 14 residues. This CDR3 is CSVAPGQGSYEQYF. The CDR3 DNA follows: TGCAGCGTTGCCCCGGGACAGGGATCCTACGAGCAGTACTTC.

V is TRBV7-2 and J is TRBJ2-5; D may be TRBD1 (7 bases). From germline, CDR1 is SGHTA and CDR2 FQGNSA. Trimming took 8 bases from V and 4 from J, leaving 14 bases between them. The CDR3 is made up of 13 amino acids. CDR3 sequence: CASGGTELETQYF. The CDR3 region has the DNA TGTGCCAGCGGGGGGACAGAATTAGAGACCCAGTACTTC.

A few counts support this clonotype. As DNA, the CDR3 is TGTGCCAGCAGTGAGGGACAGGTATCTGGGGCCAACGTCCTGACTTTC. It yields the protein CASSEGQVSGANVLTF. This chain uses TRBV25-1 with TRBJ2-6; 8 bases fit TRBD1. The CDR3 is 16 residues long. The trim removed 3 bases at V and 1 base at J, leaving 2 bases unmatched. Germline V CDR1 and CDR2: MGHDK, SYGVNS.

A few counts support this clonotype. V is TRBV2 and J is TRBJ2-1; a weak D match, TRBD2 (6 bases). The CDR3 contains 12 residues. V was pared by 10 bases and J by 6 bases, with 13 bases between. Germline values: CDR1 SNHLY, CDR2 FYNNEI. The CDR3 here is CATQTRLNEQFF. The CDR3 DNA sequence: TGTGCCACCCAGACTAGACTCAATGAGCAGTTCTTC.

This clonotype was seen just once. CDR3 amino acids: CSATSRDTQYF. CDR3 bases: TGCAGTGCTACCAGCCGGGATACGCAGTATTTT. The rearrangement uses TRBV20-1 and TRBJ2-3; D unresolved. This CDR3 contains 11 residues. Deletions cut 4 bases from V and 6 bases from J, with 8 bases between. Germline loops: CDR1 DFQATT, CDR2 SNEGSKA (reference sequence).

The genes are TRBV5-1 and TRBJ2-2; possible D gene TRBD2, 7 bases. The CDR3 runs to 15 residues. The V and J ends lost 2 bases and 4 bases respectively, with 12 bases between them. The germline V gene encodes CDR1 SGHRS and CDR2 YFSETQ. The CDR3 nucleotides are TGCGCCAGCAGCTTCGGGGGGCGCGTCACCGGGGAGCTGTTTTTT. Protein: CASSFGGRVTGELFF.

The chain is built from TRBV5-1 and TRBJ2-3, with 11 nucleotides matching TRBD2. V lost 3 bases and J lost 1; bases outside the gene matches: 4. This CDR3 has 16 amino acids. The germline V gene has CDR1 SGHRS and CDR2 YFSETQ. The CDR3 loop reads CASSSLLAGGTDTQYF. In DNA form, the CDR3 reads TGCGCCAGCAGCTCCTTACTAGCGGGGGGCACAGATACGCAGTATTTT.

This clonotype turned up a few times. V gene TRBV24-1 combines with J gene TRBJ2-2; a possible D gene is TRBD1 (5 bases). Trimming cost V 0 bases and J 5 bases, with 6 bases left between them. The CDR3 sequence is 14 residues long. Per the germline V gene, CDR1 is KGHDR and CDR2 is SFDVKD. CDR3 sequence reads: CATSDLSGTGELFF. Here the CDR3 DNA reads TGTGCCACCAGTGATTTGTCAGGGACCGGGGAGCTGTTTTTT.

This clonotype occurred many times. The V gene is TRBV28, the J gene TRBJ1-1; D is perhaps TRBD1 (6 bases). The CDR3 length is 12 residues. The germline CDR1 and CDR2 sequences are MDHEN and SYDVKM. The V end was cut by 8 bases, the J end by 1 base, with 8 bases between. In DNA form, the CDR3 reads TGTGCCAGCGGGGACAAGAACACTGAAGCTTTCTTT. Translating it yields CASGDKNTEAFF.